This record looks at one T cell receptor beta chain sequence and its context. Its target is unknown. The method, 5' RACE with UMI labels, was used to prepare the TRB cDNA libraries. TCRdb reprocessed the 5' RACE reads and keeps a single row for each CDR3 protein, giving no DNA. The listing records tens of thousands of distinct CDR3 sequences. CDR1 and CDR2 from the germline V gene are SGHRS and YFSETQ. This CDR3 spans 13 amino acids. The source of the sample is a study of CXCR3-negative and CXCR3-positive naive CD8 T cells. Broader study findings: More hydrophobic TRB CDR3s were found in CXCR3-positive naive cells than in CXCR3-negative naive cells.

The sequencing sample was made of naive CXCR3+ CD8+ T cells from blood. Regarding subset: CD45RO-CCR7+CD27+CD95- naive CD8+ T cells expressing CXCR3 (TNR3+). The V and J genes are TRBV5-1 and TRBJ1-2; the TCRdb call, TRBD1, lacks DNA for checking. The receptor was derived from a human donor in good health. Some clones in this sample may be carry-over from other donors' samples. The CDR3 sequence: CASSPGQLYGYTF.